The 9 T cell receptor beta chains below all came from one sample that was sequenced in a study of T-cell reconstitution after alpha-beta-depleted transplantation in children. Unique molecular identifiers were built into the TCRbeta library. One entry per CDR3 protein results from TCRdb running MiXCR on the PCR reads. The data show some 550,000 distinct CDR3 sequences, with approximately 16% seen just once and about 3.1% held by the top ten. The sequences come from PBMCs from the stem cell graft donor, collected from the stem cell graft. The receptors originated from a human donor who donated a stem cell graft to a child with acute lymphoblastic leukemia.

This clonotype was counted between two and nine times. The DNA of the CDR3 is TGCAGTGCTAGTCCCAGAACCTACGAGCAGTACTTC. Translating it yields CSASPRTYEQYF. The rearrangement joins TRBV20-1 to TRBJ2-7; D call uncertain. Trimming shortened V by 3 bases and J by 2 bases, and 8 bases separated the two germline ends. The CDR3 sequence is 12 residues long. Germline assignment: CDR1 DFQATT and CDR2 SNEGSKA (reference sequence).

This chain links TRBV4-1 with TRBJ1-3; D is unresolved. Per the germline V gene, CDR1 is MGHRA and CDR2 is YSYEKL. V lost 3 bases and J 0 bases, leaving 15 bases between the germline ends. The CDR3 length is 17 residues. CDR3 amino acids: CASSQAEGLSSGNTIYF. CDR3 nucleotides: TGCGCCAGCAGCCAGGCCGAAGGGCTGAGCTCTGGAAACACCATATATTTT.

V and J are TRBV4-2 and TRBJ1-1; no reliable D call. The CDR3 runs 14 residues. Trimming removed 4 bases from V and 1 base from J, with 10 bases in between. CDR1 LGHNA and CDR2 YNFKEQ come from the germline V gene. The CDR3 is CASSRFEQNTEAFF. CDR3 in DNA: TGTGCCAGCAGCCGCTTCGAACAGAACACTGAAGCTTTCTTT.

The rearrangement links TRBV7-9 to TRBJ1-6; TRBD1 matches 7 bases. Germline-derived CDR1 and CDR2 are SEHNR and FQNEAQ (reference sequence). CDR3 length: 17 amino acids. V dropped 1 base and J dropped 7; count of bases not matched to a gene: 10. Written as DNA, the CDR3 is TGTGCCAGCAGCTTAGGGGCGACAGGGCTCTTGAATTCACCCCTCCACTTT. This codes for CASSLGATGLLNSPLHF. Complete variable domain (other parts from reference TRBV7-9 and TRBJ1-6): DTGVSQNPRHKITKRGQNVTFRCDPISEHNRLYWYRQTLGQGPEFLTYFQNEAQLEKSRLLSDRFSAERPKGSFSTLEIQRTEQGDSAMYLCASSLGATGLLNSPLHFGNGTRLTVT.

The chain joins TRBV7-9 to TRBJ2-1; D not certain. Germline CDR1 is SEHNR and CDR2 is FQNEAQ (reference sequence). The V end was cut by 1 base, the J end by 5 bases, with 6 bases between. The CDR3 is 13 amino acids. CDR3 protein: CASSLDNNNEQFF. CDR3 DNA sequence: TGTGCCAGCAGCTTAGACAATAACAATGAGCAGTTCTTC.

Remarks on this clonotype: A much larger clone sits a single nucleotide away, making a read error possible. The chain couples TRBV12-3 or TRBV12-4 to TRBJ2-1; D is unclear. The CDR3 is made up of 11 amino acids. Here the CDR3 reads CATSFGYEQFF. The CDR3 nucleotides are TGTGCCACCAGTTTCGGGTATGAGCAGTTCTTC.

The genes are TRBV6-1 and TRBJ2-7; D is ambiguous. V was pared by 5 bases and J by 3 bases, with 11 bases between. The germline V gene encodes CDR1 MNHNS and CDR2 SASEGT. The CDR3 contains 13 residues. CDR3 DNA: TGTGCCAGCAGTAAGGGCCTGCGCTACGAGCAGTACTTC. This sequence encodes CASSKGLRYEQYF.

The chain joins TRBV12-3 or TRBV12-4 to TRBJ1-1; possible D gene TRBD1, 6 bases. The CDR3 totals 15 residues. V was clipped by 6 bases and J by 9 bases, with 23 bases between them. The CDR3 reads CASSFSLGPQGQAFF. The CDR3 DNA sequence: TGTGCCAGCAGCTTTTCTTTAGGACCTCAGGGGCAAGCTTTCTTT.

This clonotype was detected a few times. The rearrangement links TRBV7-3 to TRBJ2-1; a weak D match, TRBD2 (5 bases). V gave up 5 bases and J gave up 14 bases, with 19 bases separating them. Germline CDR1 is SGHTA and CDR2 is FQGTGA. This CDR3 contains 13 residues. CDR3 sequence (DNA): TGTGCCAGCAGCCCGGTGCCCCCGGGAAAAAAGTTCTTC. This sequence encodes CASSPVPPGKKFF.